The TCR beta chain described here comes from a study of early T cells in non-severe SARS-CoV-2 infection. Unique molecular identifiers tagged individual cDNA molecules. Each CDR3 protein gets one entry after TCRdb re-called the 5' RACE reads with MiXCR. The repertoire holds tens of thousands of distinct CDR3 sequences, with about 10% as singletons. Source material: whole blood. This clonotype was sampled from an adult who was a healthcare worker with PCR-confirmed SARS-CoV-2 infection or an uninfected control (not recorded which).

The CDR3 region is CASSLPTGEEKLFF. CDR3 in DNA: TGTGCCAGCAGCTTACCGACAGGGGAGGAAAAACTGTTTTTT. The chain employs TRBV11-2 and TRBJ1-4; TRBD1 aligns across 8 bases. The CDR3 length is 14 residues. CDR1 is SGHAT, CDR2 FQNNGV, per germline. J was trimmed by 8 bases and V by 2 bases; bases with no gene match: 4.